This T cell receptor (beta chain) is drawn from a study of healthy donors' naive CD4 and CD8 T cells. Concerning this clonotype: The antigen remains undetermined.

Findings of the study overall: CDR3 charge plus V and J genes appeared to account for 10% to 15% of CD4/CD8 variance.

TCR libraries were built from about 500 ng of total RNA by linear amplification. Each CDR3 protein is one row after TCRdb ran MiXCR on the reads. The table has roughly 200,000 distinct CDR3 sequences, about 76% seen once; the top ten hold roughly 2.4%. Trimming stripped 5 bases from V and 0 bases from J, with 14 bases between. CDR1 LNHDA and CDR2 SQIVND come from the germline V gene (reference sequence). The CDR3 is made up of 17 amino acids. Material for sequencing was naive CD4+ and CD8+ T cells sorted from blood, pooled from several donors. The TCR sequence derives from a pool of human donors in good health; the sample pools cells from several healthy donors. The chain couples TRBV19 to TRBJ1-6; a possible D gene is TRBD1 (5 bases). CDR3 residues: CASSGARRSSYNSPLHF. The CDR3 coding sequence is TGTGCCAGTAGTGGGGCCAGACGCAGCTCCTATAATTCACCCCTCCACTTT.